These T cell receptor beta chains were read from a single sample in a study of T cells in Graves' hyperthyroidism and ophthalmopathy. TCRdb fed the multiplex PCR reads into MiXCR, producing one record per CDR3 protein. Among hundreds of thousands of distinct CDR3 sequences listed, 15% to 18% were seen once. Sequenced sample: blood. The source of these receptors is a woman aged 18 to 35 with Graves' hyperthyroidism. CDR3s include the opening cysteine and the closing phenylalanine or tryptophan. D genes are given only for firm matches. Only some rows state a clone size, as once, few, many or a class for expanded clones.

TRBD2 TRBJ2-1 few 17 TRBV18 TGTGCCAGCTCACGGGGCGGGGGGCAGCGCTCCTACAATGAGCAGTTCTTC CASSRGGGQRSYNEQFF
TRBD2 TRBJ2-3 . 17 TRBV27 TGTGCCAGCAGTTTAAGGTCTAGCGGGGGGGCCGGAGATACGCAGTATTTT CASSLRSSGGAGDTQYF
. TRBJ2-2 few 21 TRBV19 TGTGCCAGTAGTATCTTCCCTCCGAGTGGGGGGCAAGGAACTAACACCGGGGAGCTGTTTTTT CASSIFPPSGGQGTNTGELFF
TRBD1 TRBJ1-6 many 14 TRBV20-1 TGCAGTGCTAGCGGACAGGGGGATAATTCACCCCTCCACTTT CSASGQGDNSPLHF
. TRBJ2-7 . 11 TRBV12-3/TRBV12-4 TGTGCCAGCAGTCGATCGGGTGAGCAGTACTTC CASSRSGEQYF
. TRBJ2-4 many 16 TRBV2 TGTGCCAGCAGTGGTTCGGTACAGGCGTCCAAAAACATTCAGTACTTC CASSGSVQASKNIQYF
. TRBJ1-1 many 13 TRBV5-1 TGCGCCAGCAGCTTGTTTGGGAGTACTGAAGCTTTCTTT CASSLFGSTEAFF
. TRBJ1-3 many 16 TRBV2 TGTGCCAGCAGTGAAGGGTGGACCCTCTCTGGAAACACCATATATTTT CASSEGWTLSGNTIYF
. TRBJ2-1 many 15 TRBV28 TGTGCCAGCAGTCCCGACATGAGCTCCTACAATGAGCAGTTCTTC CASSPDMSSYNEQFF
. TRBJ2-5 many 13 TRBV27 TGTGCCAGCAGTTCTTCTCGCCAAGAGACCCAGTACTTC CASSSSRQETQYF
. TRBJ2-1 many 15 TRBV6-1 TGTGCCAGCAGTGCGGGACTTCCCAAGAACAATGAGCAGTTCTTC CASSAGLPKNNEQFF
TRBD1 TRBJ1-4 many 14 TRBV6-1 TGTGCCAGCAGTGAAGGGACAGGTTTTGAAAAACTGTTTTTT CASSEGTGFEKLFF
. TRBJ1-2 many 13 TRBV7-9 TGTGCCAGCAGAATAGGGGGGATCTATGGCTACACCTTC CASRIGGIYGYTF
TRBD2 TRBJ2-4 few 19 TRBV3-1 TGTGCCAGCAGCCAAGTGGCTAGCGGGGGGCCCGTAGCCAAAAACATTCAGTACTTC CASSQVASGGPVAKNIQYF
. TRBJ1-5 many 13 TRBV12-5 TGTGCTAGTGGTTTGGTAGGGAAGGGCCCTAAGCATTTT CASGLVGKGPKHF
TRBD1 TRBJ2-7 many 12 TRBV11-2 TGTGCCAGCCGGGACAGGGGGTTTGGGCAGTACTTC CASRDRGFGQYF
. TRBJ1-5 . 15 TRBV28 TGTGCCAGCTGCTGGGGGCAGAGCAGCAATCAGCCCCAGCATTTT CASCWGQSSNQPQHF
. TRBJ2-3 many 17 TRBV6-1 TGTGCCAGCAGTATCCATTCTATAGGCGAAGGCACAGATACGCAGTATTTT CASSIHSIGEGTDTQYF
. TRBJ1-4 many 14 TRBV12-3/TRBV12-4 TGTGCCAGCAGTTTGGGGCAGACTAATGAAAAACTGTTTTTT CASSLGQTNEKLFF
TRBD1 TRBJ1-1 many 17 TRBV18 TGTGCCAGCTCACCTAGGGAGGGGGCCTCGGGGAACACTGAAGCTTTCTTT CASSPREGASGNTEAFF
. TRBJ2-1 . 13 TRBV20-1 TGCAGTGCTAGTCTAACTAGTGGCGGTGAGCAGTTCTTC CSASLTSGGEQFF
. TRBJ2-7 few 14 TRBV6-5 TGTGCCAGCAGTTACTCACGGCAGACCTACGAGCAGTACTTC CASSYSRQTYEQYF
. TRBJ1-2 few 19 TRBV4-2 TGTGCCAGCAGCCAAGACCCGCGGGGGGGGGAGATCCGCAACTATGGCTACACCTTC CASSQDPRGGEIRNYGYTF
TRBD1 TRBJ2-2 few 16 TRBV3-1 TGTGCCAGCAGCCATAAACAGGGGGCGAGAGCCGGGGAGCTGTTTTTT CASSHKQGARAGELFF
. TRBJ1-3 few 15 TRBV6-1 TGTGCCAGCAGCATCGGACGCAGCTCTGGAAACACCATATATTTT CASSIGRSSGNTIYF
. TRBJ2-1 few 16 TRBV4-2 TGTGCCAGCAGCCAAGATCTACGACTTCGGAACCGTGAGCAGTTCTTC CASSQDLRLRNREQFF
TRBD1 TRBJ1-1 many 14 TRBV11-3 TGTGCCAGCAGCTGGGACAGGATAACGAGTGAAGCTTTCTTT CASSWDRITSEAFF
TRBD2 TRBJ2-1 many 18 TRBV6-5 TGTGCCAGCAGTTACCGAACTAGCGGGAGGGGCTCCTACAATGAGCAGTTCTTC CASSYRTSGRGSYNEQFF
. TRBJ1-2 . 15 TRBV4-2 TGTGCCAGCAGCCAAGTTTGGGGGGGGAACTATGGCTACACCTTC CASSQVWGGNYGYTF
TRBD2 TRBJ2-1 . 15 TRBV4-1 TGCGCCAGCAGCCCAGGGACTAGCGTATACAATGAGCAGTTCTTC CASSPGTSVYNEQFF
. TRBJ2-7 many 14 TRBV12-3/TRBV12-4 TGTGCCAGCAGTTCTGGGGGGGACACCTACGAGCAGTACTTC CASSSGGDTYEQYF
. TRBJ2-3 many 14 TRBV9 TGTGCCAGCAGCAAGACAGGCCAGGCAGATACGCAGTATTTT CASSKTGQADTQYF
TRBD2 TRBJ2-1 . 15 TRBV4-1 TGTGCCAGCAGCCAAGATCGGGGGGGCGTGGATGAGCAGTTCTTC CASSQDRGGVDEQFF
. TRBJ1-4 . 18 TRBV25-1 TGTGCCAGCAGTGAATATAATATAGGTGACAGCCTAAATGAAAAACTGTTTTTT CASSEYNIGDSLNEKLFF
. TRBJ2-2 many 19 TRBV4-2 TGTGCCAGCAGCCCGTACCGGCAGGGAGTTAAAGTAACGACCGGGGAGCTGTTTTTT CASSPYRQGVKVTTGELFF
TRBD2 TRBJ2-7 many 16 TRBV11-2 TGTGCCTCCAGCCTTATCACCGGGACTAGCGGATACGAGCAGTACTTC CASSLITGTSGYEQYF
TRBD1 TRBJ1-1 . 14 TRBV30 TGTGCCTGGAGTGTCCGGGACAGAAGCACTGAAGCTTTCTTT CAWSVRDRSTEAFF
. TRBJ1-5 many 14 TRBV2 TGTGCCAGCAGTGATTTAATCGGGGTTCAGCCCCAGCATTTT CASSDLIGVQPQHF
. TRBJ2-7 . 13 TRBV19 TGTGCCAGTAGGGAGGCTTACTCCTACGAGCAGTACTTC CASREAYSYEQYF
TRBD1 TRBJ1-2 . 15 TRBV4-1 TGCGCCAGCAGCCGGGTTCAACAGGGGGCGGATGGCTACACCTTC CASSRVQQGADGYTF
. TRBJ1-2 many 14 TRBV27 TGTGCCAGCAGTTTGGGCCAGGGAGGCTATGGCTACACCTTC CASSLGQGGYGYTF
. TRBJ1-1 many 14 TRBV5-1 TGCGCCAGCACCGCGACAGGAGTCAACACTGAAGCTTTCTTT CASTATGVNTEAFF
. TRBJ2-7 many 13 TRBV6-1 TGTGCCAGCAGTGACCGGGTCACCTACGAGCAGTACTTC CASSDRVTYEQYF
TRBD1 TRBJ2-2 many 14 TRBV11-3 TGTGCCAGCCTGGGACAGTCGATCCCCGGGGAGCTGTTTTTT CASLGQSIPGELFF
TRBD1 TRBJ2-7 . 16 TRBV7-2 TGTGCCAGCAGCTTAGACCGGGACAGGGGATCCTACGAGCAGTACTTC CASSLDRDRGSYEQYF
. TRBJ2-4 many 17 TRBV20-1 TGCAGTGCTAGAGCCCCCCGGCTAGTAAAGGGGAAAAACATTCAGTACTTC CSARAPRLVKGKNIQYF
. TRBJ2-7 few 13 TRBV5-8 TGTGCCAGCACCCGGCGGCAGGGCTACGAGCAGTACTTC CASTRRQGYEQYF